These T cell receptor beta chains were read from a single sample in a study of blood T cell repertoires in COVID-19. Produced via immunoSEQ multiplex PCR; TCRdb's table is partial and in-frame only. The repertoire holds some 150,000 clones, about 90% seen once, with over 0.95% in the top ten. The sample consisted of PBMCs or T cells enriched from blood (not recorded which). These receptors were obtained from a human donor with acute COVID-19. The donor label of this sample is uncertain. Each CDR3 is given with its conserved first and last residue. Fields, in order: clone size, D gene, V gene, J gene, CDR3 protein, CDR3 DNA. The D gene is left open where the match is weak. Size is stated for part of the rows, as once, few or many counts, or as a class when the clone is expanded.

>-|TRBD2|TRBV11-2|TRBJ2-1
CASGGLERGFGNEQFF
TGTGCCAGCGGGGGATTAGAGCGGGGTTTTGGGAATGAGCAGTTCTTC
>-|TRBD1|TRBV18|TRBJ2-1
CASSPSLGQGHEQFF
TGTGCCAGCTCACCGTCTTTAGGACAGGGGCATGAGCAGTTCTTC
>-|-|TRBV11-2|TRBJ1-1
CASSLEDTYHEAFF
TGTGCCAGCAGCTTAGAGGACACTTACCATGAAGCTTTCTTT
>-|-|TRBV6-5|TRBJ2-5
CASSFWGRETQYF
TGTGCCAGCAGTTTTTGGGGGCGGGAGACCCAGTACTTC
>-|TRBD1|TRBV11-2|TRBJ1-1
CASSSGTGGQNTEAFF
TGTGCCAGCAGCTCCGGGACAGGGGGCCAGAACACTGAAGCTTTCTTT
>-|-|TRBV2|TRBJ2-1
CASSRGATRNEQFF
TGTGCCAGCAGCCGGGGGGCGACCCGGAATGAGCAGTTCTTC
>-|TRBD1|TRBV19|TRBJ1-2
CASSTSPRTGVHYGYTF
TGTGCCAGTAGTACTTCACCTCGGACAGGGGTCCACTATGGCTACACCTTC
>-|-|TRBV18|TRBJ2-5
CASTPGGLGETQYF
TGTGCCAGCACGCCCGGGGGGCTGGGAGAGACCCAGTACTTC
>once|TRBD1|TRBV6-5|TRBJ1-2
CASRTQGDNGYTF
TGTGCCAGCAGGACCCAGGGGGATAATGGCTACACCTTC
>-|-|TRBV12-3/TRBV12-4|TRBJ2-7
CASSLPTGEQYF
TGTGCCAGCAGCCTTCCTACAGGCGAGCAGTACTTC
>-|-|TRBV3-1/TRBV3-2|TRBJ1-4
CASSQGAREKLFF
TGTGCCAGCAGCCAGGGGGCGCGTGAAAAACTGTTTTTT
>-|TRBD2|TRBV6-5|TRBJ2-1
CASKTSGGYNEQFF
TGTGCCAGCAAGACTAGCGGGGGGTACAATGAGCAGTTCTTC
>-|TRBD1|TRBV3-1/TRBV3-2|TRBJ2-5
CASSPDRVRQETQYF
TGTGCCAGCAGCCCGGACAGGGTGAGGCAAGAGACCCAGTACTTC
>-|-|TRBV7-9|TRBJ2-5
CASSPIPTDQETQYF
TGTGCCAGCAGCCCGATCCCGACAGATCAAGAGACCCAGTACTTC
>-|-|TRBV5-5|TRBJ1-3
CASTHYRSGNTIYF
TGTGCCAGCACCCACTACCGCTCTGGAAACACCATATATTTT
>-|-|TRBV2|TRBJ1-4
CASGAGREKLFF
TGTGCCAGCGGCGCGGGGCGGGAAAAACTGTTTTTT
>-|-|TRBV9|TRBJ1-1
CASGPRHQNTEAFF
TGTGCCAGCGGTCCGAGACACCAGAACACTGAAGCTTTCTTT
>-|-|TRBV4-1|TRBJ2-1
CASSQAIRVDEQFF
TGCGCCAGCAGCCAAGCAATCCGAGTGGATGAGCAGTTCTTC
>-|-|TRBV28|TRBJ2-5
CASSLFAGGQETQYF
TGTGCCAGCAGTTTATTTGCAGGTGGCCAAGAGACCCAGTACTTC
>-|TRBD2|TRBV3-1/TRBV3-2|TRBJ2-5
CASSQAGTSGTQYF
TGTGCCAGCAGCCAAGCGGGGACTAGCGGGACCCAGTACTTC
>-|TRBD2|TRBV11-2|TRBJ2-1
CASSQASGLVEQFF
TGTGCCAGCAGCCAAGCTAGCGGGCTAGTTGAGCAGTTCTTC
>-|TRBD2|TRBV6-5|TRBJ2-1
CASSYSRGSSYNEQFF
TGTGCCAGCAGTTACTCGCGGGGGAGCTCCTACAATGAGCAGTTCTTC
>-|-|TRBV2|TRBJ1-2
CASSEMSVGREGYTF
TGTGCCAGCAGTGAAATGTCAGTCGGGAGGGAGGGCTACACCTTC
>-|-|TRBV30|TRBJ1-1
CAVAVSGRTEAFF
TGTGCCGTGGCGGTTTCCGGAAGGACTGAAGCTTTCTTT
>-|-|TRBV19|TRBJ2-2
CASIRQTNTGELFF
TGTGCCAGCATTCGACAGACGAACACCGGGGAGCTGTTTTTT
>-|-|TRBV5-4|TRBJ1-2
CASSLDGNYGYTF
TGTGCCAGCAGCTTGGACGGTAACTATGGCTACACCTTC
>-|TRBD2|TRBV7-2|TRBJ2-3
CASSLSGGEDTQYF
TGTGCCAGCAGCTTGAGCGGGGGGGAAGATACGCAGTATTTT
>once|-|TRBV28|TRBJ1-1
CASSPPQRGAFF
TGTGCCAGCAGTCCTCCCCAGCGGGGCGCTTTCTTT
>once|TRBD1|TRBV4-1|TRBJ2-7
CASSHPGTGSYEQYF
TGCGCCAGCAGCCACCCCGGGACAGGGAGCTACGAGCAGTACTTC
>-|-|TRBV12-3/TRBV12-4|TRBJ2-3
CASSSSTDTQYF
TGTGCCAGCAGTTCCTCCACAGATACGCAGTATTTT
>-|-|TRBV19|TRBJ2-1
CASTLSSYNEQFF
TGTGCCAGTACCCTCAGCTCCTACAATGAGCAGTTCTTC
>-|TRBD1|TRBV15|TRBJ2-7
CATSRDRGQGAKEQYF
TGTGCCACCAGCAGAGATCGAGGGCAGGGGGCGAAAGAGCAGTACTTC